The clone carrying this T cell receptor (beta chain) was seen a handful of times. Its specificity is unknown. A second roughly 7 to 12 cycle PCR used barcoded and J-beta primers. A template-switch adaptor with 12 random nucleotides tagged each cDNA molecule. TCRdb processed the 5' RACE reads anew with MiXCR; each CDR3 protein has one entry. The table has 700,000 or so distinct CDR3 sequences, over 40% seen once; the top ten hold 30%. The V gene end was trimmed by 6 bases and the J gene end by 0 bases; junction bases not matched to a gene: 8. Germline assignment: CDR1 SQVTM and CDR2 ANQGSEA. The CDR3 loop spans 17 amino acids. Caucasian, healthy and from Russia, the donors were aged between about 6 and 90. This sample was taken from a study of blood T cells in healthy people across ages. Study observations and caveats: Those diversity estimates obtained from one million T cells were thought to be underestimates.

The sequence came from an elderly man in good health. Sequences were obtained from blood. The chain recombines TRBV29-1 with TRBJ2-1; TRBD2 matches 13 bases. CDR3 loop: CSVRTSGGPSSYNEQFF. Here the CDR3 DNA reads TGCAGCGTCCGGACTAGCGGGGGTCCCAGCTCCTACAATGAGCAGTTCTTC.